The 8 T cell receptor beta chains below all came from one sample that was sequenced in a study of PD-L1 blockade in urothelial cancer. The table came from immunoSEQ multiplex PCR; TCRdb's copy has only in-frame clones and leaves some out. The table has 120,000 or so clones, about 84% seen once; the top ten hold roughly 2.4%. As for time point: peripheral blood 6 weeks after treatment start. The specimen was PBMCs, collected around atezolizumab (anti-PD-L1) treatment. The receptors were gathered from a man aged 45-65 years with urothelial cancer.

V is TRBV15 and J is TRBJ1-1; D call uncertain. The CDR3 sequence is 14 residues long. Trimming left V 0 bases short and J 9 bases short, with 14 bases between. Germline-derived CDR1 and CDR2 are LNHNV and YYDKDF (reference sequence). This CDR3 is CATSRDREGLKAFF. In DNA, the CDR3 is TGTGCCACCAGCAGAGATCGTGAGGGCCTGAAAGCTTTCTTT.

V and J are TRBV19 and TRBJ1-2, with a possible D match to TRBD1 (5 bases). V was shortened by 7 bases and J by 2 bases, with 17 bases between the two germline ends. Germline values: CDR1 LNHDA, CDR2 SQIVND (reference sequence). This CDR3 is built from 15 residues. The CDR3 nucleotides read TGTGCCAGTACGGTTACAGGAATAACAAACTATGGCTACACCTTC. It specifies CASTVTGITNYGYTF.

The V gene is TRBV6-6, the J gene TRBJ2-7; 8 nucleotides line up with TRBD1. Germline values: CDR1 MNHNY, CDR2 SVGAGI (reference sequence). The CDR3 has 13 amino acids. V shed 6 bases and J 3 bases; nucleotides not matched to a gene: 4. The CDR3 DNA is TGTGCCAGCAGCGGGACAGGAGTCTACGAGCAGTACTTC. It translates to CASSGTGVYEQYF.

The V and J genes are TRBV18 and TRBJ2-1; no clear D. This CDR3 region has 16 residues. V gave up 0 bases and J gave up 5 bases, with 14 bases separating them. The germline V gene has CDR1 KGHSH and CDR2 LQKENI. CDR3 coding DNA: TGTGCCAGCTCACCACCGGTGGTTCCCAGAAACAATGAGCAGTTCTTC. Its translation: CASSPPVVPRNNEQFF.

This chain links TRBV28 with TRBJ1-1; a possible D gene is TRBD1 (6 bases). CDR3 length equals 13 residues. Looked up from germline, CDR1 is MDHEN and CDR2 is SYDVKM. Trimming left V 10 bases short and J 1 base short, with 13 bases between. CDR3 sequence (DNA): TGTGCCACCCTATCAGGGGCGAACACTGAAGCTTTCTTT. It translates to CATLSGANTEAFF.

The gene calls are TRBV2 and TRBJ1-1; 7 bases line up with TRBD1. Germline V gene sequence: CDR1 SNHLY, CDR2 FYNNEI. The CDR3 has 14 residues. V dropped 4 bases and J dropped 7; count of bases not matched to a gene: 9. This CDR3 is CASSGNRGRSEAFF. The CDR3 coding sequence is TGTGCCAGCAGTGGGAACAGGGGACGGAGTGAAGCTTTCTTT.

CDR3 region: CAWMGGKTQYF. DNA of the CDR3: TGTGCCTGGATGGGAGGGAAGACCCAGTACTTC. The chain recombines TRBV30 with TRBJ2-5; 7 bases match TRBD2. CDR3 length equals 11 residues. The germline V gene has CDR1 GTSNPN and CDR2 SVGIG (reference sequence). The ends lost 4 bases at V and 6 bases at J; junction bases unmatched: 2.

The chain carries TRBV2 and TRBJ1-4; D ambiguous. Germline CDR1 SNHLY, CDR2 FYNNEI. This CDR3 comprises 13 residues. With 8 bases removed from V and 3 bases from J, the gap between germline ends came to 10 bases. CDR3 DNA: TGTGCCAGCGTCCCCCCTGCTAATGAAAAACTGTTTTTT. The encoded protein is CASVPPANEKLFF.